A single sample is the source of the 24 T cell receptor beta chains below, sequenced in a study of OX40 agonist ivuxolimab in advanced cancers. The method was immunoSEQ multiplex PCR; TCRdb's version includes in-frame clones alone and lacks a portion of them. The table shows tens of thousands of clones, with around 83% occurring only once. Sample: CD4+ or CD8+ T cells sorted from blood, taken in a trial of the OX40 agonist ivuxolimab. The receptors were sampled from an adult with an advanced solid tumor such as melanoma, head and neck, liver or kidney cancer.

This chain connects TRBV6-1 to TRBJ2-7, with D possibly matching TRBD1 (5 bases). The CDR3 is 13 residues long. Germline CDR1 reads MNHNS; CDR2 reads SASEGT. Trimming removed 5 bases from V and 7 bases from J, with 15 bases in between. The CDR3 is CASSTSSWTEQYF. CDR3 DNA: TGTGCCAGCAGTACCTCCTCCTGGACAGAGCAGTACTTC.

As DNA, the CDR3 is TGTGCCAGCAGCATGGGGGGAGCTGAAGCTTTCTTT. It is translated as CASSMGGAEAFF. The chain combines TRBV5-6 with TRBJ1-1, with D possibly being TRBD1 (5 bases). The CDR3 loop spans 12 amino acids. Trimming left V 4 bases short and J 6 bases short, with 10 bases between. CDR1 is SGHDT and CDR2 is YYEEEE in the germline V gene.

The V call is TRBV2, the J call TRBJ2-6; a weak D match, TRBD2 (7 bases). The ends were cut back, 7 bases at V and 1 base at J, with 14 bases in the middle. The CDR3 covers 16 residues. From germline, CDR1 is SNHLY and CDR2 FYNNEI. DNA of the CDR3: TGTGCCAGCAAAGGGGGGGTAGGATCTGGGGCCAACGTCCTGACTTTC. Amino acid sequence: CASKGGVGSGANVLTF.

In nucleotides, the CDR3 is TGTGCCACCAGCCCCTCCACAGGAAACACCATATATTTT. Its protein product is CATSPSTGNTIYF. The chain is built from TRBV15 and TRBJ1-3; D not certain. The CDR3 contains 13 residues. Germline CDR1 LNHNV, CDR2 YYDKDF (reference sequence). V was clipped by 5 bases and J by 4 bases, with 9 bases between them.

V and J are TRBV11-2 and TRBJ2-5; TRBD1 matches 8 bases. Germline V lookup: CDR1 SGHAT, CDR2 FQNNGV. V lost 3 bases and J lost 6; bases outside the gene matches: 12. The length of the CDR3 is 16 residues. This CDR3 is CASSFSGTGYKKTQYF. The CDR3 DNA reads as TGTGCCAGCAGCTTTTCGGGGACAGGTTACAAGAAGACCCAGTACTTC.

The J gene is TRBJ1-5, the V gene TRBV30, with TRBD1 as a possible D gene (5 bases). The germline V gene encodes CDR1 GTSNPN and CDR2 SVGIG (reference sequence). V lost 0 bases to trimming and J lost 4 bases, with 13 bases between them. The CDR3 is 15 amino acids. DNA for the CDR3: TGTGCCTGGAGTGTACGGGGGGTCAGGAATCAGCCCCAGCATTTT. It yields the protein CAWSVRGVRNQPQHF. The variable domain in full, with the rest retrieved from reference TRBV30 and TRBJ1-5, is SQTIHQWPATLVQPVGSPLSLECTVEGTSNPNLYWYRQAAGRGLQLLFYSVGIGQISSEVPQNLSASRPQDRQFILSSKKLLLSDSGFYLCAWSVRGVRNQPQHFGDGTRLSIL.

The chain links TRBV9 to TRBJ1-3, with D unresolved. CDR1 and CDR2 from the germline V gene are SGDLS and YYNGEE. This CDR3 comprises 14 residues. V was clipped by 0 bases and J by 8 bases, with 12 bases between them. CDR3 sequence (DNA): TGTGCCAGCAGCGTAGCCCCGGGTGGTGACACCATATATTTT. It yields the protein CASSVAPGGDTIYF.

The chain joins TRBV6-1 to TRBJ1-6; 9 bases are a match to TRBD1. The V gene's germline CDR1 is MNHNS and CDR2 SASEGT. With V trimmed by 8 bases and J by 10 bases, 12 bases remained unmatched. This CDR3 contains 15 residues. The CDR3 DNA reads TGTGCCAGCTCTTACACCGGGACAGGGACCTCACCCCTCCACTTT. Encoded protein: CASSYTGTGTSPLHF.

This CDR3 reads CASSLAGGGNEQFF. Written as DNA, the CDR3 is TGCGCCAGCAGCTTAGCGGGAGGAGGTAATGAGCAGTTCTTC. This rearrangement joins TRBV5-1 to TRBJ2-1; 9 bases match TRBD2. The CDR3 is made up of 14 amino acids. The germline CDR1 and CDR2 sequences are SGHRS and YFSETQ. V was pared by 2 bases and J by 7 bases, with 4 bases of the junction left unmatched. Full variable domain (rest looked up from reference TRBV5-1 and TRBJ2-1): KAGVTQTPRYLIKTRGQQVTLSCSPISGHRSVSWYQQTPGQGLQFLFEYFSETQRNKGNFPGRFSGRQFSNSRSEMNVSTLELGDSALYLCASSLAGGGNEQFFGPGTRLTVL.

This rearrangement joins TRBV7-9 to TRBJ2-6; 8 bases line up with TRBD1. Germline assignment: CDR1 SEHNR and CDR2 FQNEAQ (reference sequence). With 6 bases clipped from V and 2 bases from J, the junction kept 9 bases outside the gene matches. This CDR3 has 17 residues. CDR3 bases: TGTGCCAGCAGTCCGGGCCCCAGGGGGCCTGGGGCCAACGTCCTGACTTTC. Its protein product is CASSPGPRGPGANVLTF.

The chain uses TRBV5-4 and TRBJ2-5; D not resolved. V lost 5 bases to trimming and J lost 5 bases, with 16 bases between them. The CDR3 spans 14 residues. CDR1 is SGHNT, CDR2 YYREEE, per germline (reference sequence). The CDR3 coding sequence is TGTGCCAGCAGAAAGGCCTCACTCCCGGAGACCCAGTACTTC. Translation gives CASRKASLPETQYF.

V and J are TRBV7-6 and TRBJ1-2; unclear D gene. Germline V CDR1 and CDR2: SGHVS, FNYEAQ. V was trimmed by 3 bases and J by 4 bases, leaving 9 bases between them. CDR3 length: 13 residues. The CDR3 DNA sequence: TGTGCCAGCAGCTTCGACCCGGGCTATGGCTACACCTTC. It is translated as CASSFDPGYGYTF.

This chain links TRBV4-1 with TRBJ1-5; D gene uncertain. This CDR3 spans 13 amino acids. Germline CDR1 and CDR2: MGHRA and YSYEKL. Between the trimmed V and J ends, which lost 5 bases and 5 bases, there was a span of 10 bases. The CDR3 region has the DNA TGCGCCAGCAGCTACTCATCGGATCAGCCCCAGCATTTT. Translation gives CASSYSSDQPQHF.

The chain employs TRBV7-3 and TRBJ1-2; weak D call: TRBD1 (5 bases). The germline V gene has CDR1 SGHTA and CDR2 FQGTGA. The CDR3 runs to 16 residues. The ends were cut back, 2 bases at V and 2 bases at J, with 15 bases in the middle. The CDR3 nucleotides read TGTGCCAGCAGCTTAGGAGACAGTCGTCGGAACTATGGCTACACCTTC. Translating gives CASSLGDSRRNYGYTF. The full variable domain, its missing parts supplied by reference TRBV7-3 and TRBJ1-2, is GAGVSQTPSNKVTEKGKYVELRCDPISGHTALYWYRQSLGQGPEFLIYFQGTGAADDSGLPNDRFFAVRPEGSVSTLKIQRTERGDSAVYLCASSLGDSRRNYGYTFGSGTRLTVV.

This clone has a handful of counts. CDR3 DNA sequence: TGTGCCAGCAGGCGGACGAGGGGTTCAGGAGATACGCAGTATTTT. Its protein product is CASRRTRGSGDTQYF. The rearrangement uses TRBV2 and TRBJ2-3; either TRBD1 or TRBD2 may supply D (5 bases each). The CDR3 totals 15 residues. Germline CDR1 reads SNHLY; CDR2 reads FYNNEI. V was trimmed by 6 bases and J by 5 bases, leaving 18 bases between them.

This rearrangement joins TRBV12-5 to TRBJ1-2; no clear D. Germline V gene lookup returns CDR1 LGHNT and CDR2 FRNRAP. Trimming pared 0 bases from V and 8 bases from J, leaving 19 bases between. The CDR3 length is 16 residues. CDR3 DNA: TGTGCTAGTGGTTTGGTACTTTCCGGCCTAAAAGGCGGCTACACCTTC. This translates into CASGLVLSGLKGGYTF.

This sequence joins TRBV7-2 and TRBJ2-5, with 9 nucleotides matching TRBD2. The CDR3 totals 16 residues. Unmatched junction bases numbered 13, after V lost 7 bases and J lost 4 bases. Germline-derived CDR1 and CDR2 are SGHTA and FQGNSA. The CDR3, as DNA: TGTGCCAGCACCAATCTCCTGACTAGCGGTCGAGAGACCCAGTACTTC. Protein sequence: CASTNLLTSGRETQYF.

CDR3 loop: CATSTVLAGTIYEQYF. The CDR3 region has the DNA TGTGCCACCAGCACCGTACTAGCGGGGACAATCTACGAGCAGTACTTC. V is TRBV15 and J is TRBJ2-7; 10 nucleotides match TRBD2. Germline V gene data show CDR1 as LNHNV and CDR2 as YYDKDF (reference sequence). The CDR3 is 16 residues long. J was trimmed by 3 bases and V by 4 bases; bases with no gene match: 9.

This clone is a singleton in its sample. The chain employs TRBV6-5 and TRBJ1-1; weak D call: TRBD1 (5 bases). V lost 0 bases to trimming and J lost 4 bases, with 12 bases between them. The germline V gene has CDR1 MNHEY and CDR2 SVGAGI. The CDR3 sequence is 15 residues long. CDR3 residues: CASSYSGGTGTEAFF. In DNA, the CDR3 is TGTGCCAGCAGTTACTCGGGCGGGACCGGCACTGAAGCTTTCTTT.

The chain recombines TRBV7-2 with TRBJ2-7; D is perhaps TRBD2 (5 bases). In germline, CDR1 is SGHTA, CDR2 FQGNSA. The CDR3 has 14 residues. V was trimmed by 1 base and J by 0 bases, leaving 7 bases between them. CDR3 bases: TGTGCCAGCAGCTTAGTGGGGAGCTCCTACGAGCAGTACTTC. It encodes CASSLVGSSYEQYF.

The sample holds one count of this clone. The V gene is TRBV6-5, the J gene TRBJ1-2; D is unclear. V was shortened by 5 bases and J by 4 bases, with 11 bases between the two germline ends. The CDR3 consists of 13 residues. Germline V lookup: CDR1 MNHEY, CDR2 SVGAGI. The CDR3 nucleotides read TGTGCCAGCAGTGAGCTGGCAACCTATGGCTACACCTTC. This codes for CASSELATYGYTF.

This sequence joins TRBV7-9 and TRBJ1-2; a possible D gene is TRBD1 (6 bases). Trimming shortened V by 3 bases and J by 4 bases, and 15 bases separated the two germline ends. Per germline, CDR1 SEHNR and CDR2 FQNEAQ (reference sequence). The CDR3 has 15 amino acids. CDR3 DNA: TGTGCCAGCAGCTTGGGAGGGGGAGAAGGCTATGGCTACACCTTC. Translating gives CASSLGGGEGYGYTF. The full variable domain, completed using reference TRBV7-9 and TRBJ1-2, is DTGVSQNPRHKITKRGQNVTFRCDPISEHNRLYWYRQTLGQGPEFLTYFQNEAQLEKSRLLSDRFSAERPKGSFSTLEIQRTEQGDSAMYLCASSLGGGEGYGYTFGSGTRLTVV.

The chain carries TRBV19 and TRBJ2-2; the D is unclear. This CDR3 comprises 16 residues. The ends were cut back, 1 base at V and 2 bases at J, with 11 bases in the middle. Germline assignment: CDR1 LNHDA and CDR2 SQIVND (reference sequence). The CDR3 spells CASSIGTVQNTGELFF. DNA of the CDR3: TGTGCCAGTAGTATAGGGACGGTCCAAAACACCGGGGAGCTGTTTTTT.

This clone has just a few counts. V gene TRBV6-1 combines with J gene TRBJ1-5; a weak D match, TRBD1 (6 bases). The CDR3 has 15 amino acids. The germline V and J ends were trimmed by 1 base and 4 bases, with 11 bases remaining between them. Germline loops: CDR1 MNHNS, CDR2 SASEGT. CDR3: CASSEEGGPNQPQHF. CDR3 DNA: TGTGCCAGCAGTGAAGAGGGGGGACCGAATCAGCCCCAGCATTTT.